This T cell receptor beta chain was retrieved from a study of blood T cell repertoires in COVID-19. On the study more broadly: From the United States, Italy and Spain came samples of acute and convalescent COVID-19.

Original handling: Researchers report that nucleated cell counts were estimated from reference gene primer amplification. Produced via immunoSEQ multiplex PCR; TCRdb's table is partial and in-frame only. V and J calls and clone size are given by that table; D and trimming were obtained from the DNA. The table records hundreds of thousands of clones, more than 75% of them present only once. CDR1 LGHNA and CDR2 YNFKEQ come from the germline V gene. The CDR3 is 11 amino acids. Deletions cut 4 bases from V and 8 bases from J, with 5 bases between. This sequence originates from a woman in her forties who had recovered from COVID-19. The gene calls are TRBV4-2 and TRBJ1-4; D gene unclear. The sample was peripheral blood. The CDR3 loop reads CASSRREKLFF. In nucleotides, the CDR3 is TGTGCCAGCAGCCGGCGGGAAAAACTGTTTTTT.